The clone carrying this T cell receptor (beta chain) was observed a single time. As yet, its antigen is unknown. Produced via immunoSEQ multiplex PCR; TCRdb's table is partial and in-frame only. The table shows roughly 76,000 clones, with roughly 90% occurring only once. This CDR3 is built from 16 residues. Per germline, CDR1 PRHDT and CDR2 FYEKMQ (reference sequence). V shed 0 bases and J 5 bases; nucleotides not matched to a gene: 1. The sample comes from a study of lymphopenia after photon versus proton radiotherapy. Study-level results: After the lymphocyte nadir, photon-treated repertoires showed oligoclonal expansion, especially of CD8+ Temra cells. Survival link was tested only in deceased patients; proton benefit remains a possibility. A bigger post-nadir fall in TCR diversity correlated inversely with survival time in deceased patients. Relative stability marked proton patients; photon patients lost diversity and naive cells.

This sequence was found in a woman in her 40s with cholangiocarcinoma. This chain joins TRBV13 and TRBJ2-2; 12 bases align to TRBD2. The specimen comprised peripheral blood, sampled from a patient treated with photon-based radiotherapy. DNA of the CDR3: TGTGCCAGCAGCTTAGGACTAGCGGGAGGTACCGGGGAGCTGTTTTTT. Encoded protein: CASSLGLAGGTGELFF.